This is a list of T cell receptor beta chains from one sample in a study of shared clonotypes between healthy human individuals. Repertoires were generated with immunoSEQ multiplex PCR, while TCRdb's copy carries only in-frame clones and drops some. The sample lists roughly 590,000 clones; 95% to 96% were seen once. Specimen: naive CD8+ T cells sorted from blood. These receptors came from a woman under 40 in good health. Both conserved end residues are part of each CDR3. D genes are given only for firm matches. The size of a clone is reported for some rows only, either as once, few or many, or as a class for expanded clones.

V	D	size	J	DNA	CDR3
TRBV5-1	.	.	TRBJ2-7	TGCGCCAGCAGCGTGGGCGCGAGCTCCTACGAGCAGTACTTC	CASSVGASSYEQYF
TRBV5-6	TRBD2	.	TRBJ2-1	TGTGCCAGCAGCTTGGGGACTAGCGGGAGTGGAAATGAGCAGTTCTTC	CASSLGTSGSGNEQFF
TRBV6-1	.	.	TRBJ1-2	TGTGCCAGCAGTGAAGATTCGGGGCGCAAAGACTATGGCTACACCTTC	CASSEDSGRKDYGYTF
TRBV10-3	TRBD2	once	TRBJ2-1	TGTGCCATCAGTGAGCCTTTAGCGGGGGCGGAGGAGTTCTTC	CAISEPLAGAEEFF
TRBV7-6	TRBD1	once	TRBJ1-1	TGTGCCAGCAAATCGACAGGGGACACTGAAGCTTTCTTT	CASKSTGDTEAFF
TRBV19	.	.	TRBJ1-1	TGTGCCAGTAGTAATGTCGGAGTGACGAACACTGAAGCTTTCTTT	CASSNVGVTNTEAFF
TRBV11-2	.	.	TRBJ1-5	TGTGCCAGCAGCTTAGTATCAGGGCTGAGTCAGCCCCAGCATTTT	CASSLVSGLSQPQHF
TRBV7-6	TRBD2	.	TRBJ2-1	TGTGCCAGCAGCCCGTCGGGGACTAGACAGTTCTTC	CASSPSGTRQFF
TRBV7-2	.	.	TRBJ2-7	TGTGCCAGCAGCTCCTTATCCGGGGGTGCTTACGAGCAGTACTTC	CASSSLSGGAYEQYF
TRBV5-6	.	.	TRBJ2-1	TGTGCCAGCAGCTTGGGGGACGGTAATGAGCAGTTCTTC	CASSLGDGNEQFF
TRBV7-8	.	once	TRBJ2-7	TGTGCCAGCAGCCTCTTAGCCCCGGCTTACGAGCAGTACTTC	CASSLLAPAYEQYF
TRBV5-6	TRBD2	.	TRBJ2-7	TGTGCCAGCAGCTCCTCCCACGGGACTAGCGGGAGCTACGAGCAGTACTTC	CASSSSHGTSGSYEQYF
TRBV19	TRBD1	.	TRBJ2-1	TGTGCCAGTATGGACAGGGCTGATGAGCAGTTCTTC	CASMDRADEQFF
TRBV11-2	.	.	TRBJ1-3	TGTGCCAGCAGCTTAGCGGGTAGCTCTGGAAACACCATATATTTT	CASSLAGSSGNTIYF
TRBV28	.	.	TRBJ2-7	TGTGCCACCGAAGGGACGAAAACCTCCTACGAGCAGTACTTC	CATEGTKTSYEQYF
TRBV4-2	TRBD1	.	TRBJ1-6	TGTGCCAGCAGCCAAATAACAGGGGATAATTCACCCCTCCACTTT	CASSQITGDNSPLHF
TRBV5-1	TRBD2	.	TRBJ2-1	TGCGCCAGCAGGCCGGGACTACCGAGGGATGAGCAGTTCTTC	CASRPGLPRDEQFF
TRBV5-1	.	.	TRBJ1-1	TGCGCCAGCAGCTTGCGGGGACCGAACACTGAAGCTTTCTTT	CASSLRGPNTEAFF
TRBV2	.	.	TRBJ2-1	TGTGCCAGCATTCCTACAGGGTCCACTGAGCAGTTCTTC	CASIPTGSTEQFF
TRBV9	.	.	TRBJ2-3	TGTGCCAGCAGCGACAGCAGATCAGGGATAGGCGGCACAGATACGCAGTATTTT	CASSDSRSGIGGTDTQYF
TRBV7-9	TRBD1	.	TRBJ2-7	TGTGCCAGCAGCCATCGGACGGGACAGCAATACGAGCAGTACTTC	CASSHRTGQQYEQYF
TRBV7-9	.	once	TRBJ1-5	TGTGCCAGCAGCTCAGATAGCAATCAGCCCCAGCATTTT	CASSSDSNQPQHF
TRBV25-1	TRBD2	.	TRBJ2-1	TGTGCCAGCAGTGACGCGGGAGGCCACAATGAGCAGTTCTTC	CASSDAGGHNEQFF
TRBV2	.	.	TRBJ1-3	TGTGCCAGCAGTGAGGGGACTGGAAACACCATATATTTT	CASSEGTGNTIYF
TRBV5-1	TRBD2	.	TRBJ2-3	TGCGCCAGCAGCGAAACTAGCGGAACGCAGTATTTT	CASSETSGTQYF
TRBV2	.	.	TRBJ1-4	TGTGCCAGCAGGGCCCATTTGACGGAAAAACTGTTTTTT	CASRAHLTEKLFF
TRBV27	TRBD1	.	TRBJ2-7	TGTGCCAGCGGACAGGGAAACCCCTACGAGCAGTACTTC	CASGQGNPYEQYF
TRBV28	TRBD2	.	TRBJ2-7	TGTGCCAGCAGCCCCTCGGGGGGATTTATGGGCTACGAGCAGTACTTC	CASSPSGGFMGYEQYF
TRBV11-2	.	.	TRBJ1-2	TGTGCCAGCAGCCGGGGGGTGACGGGGGCGAACTATGGCTACACCTTC	CASSRGVTGANYGYTF